This TCR beta chain appears in the sequencing data of a study of regulatory T cells in long-lasting Graves disease. Findings of the study overall: New patients shared fewer public clonotypes (approximately 970) than persistent patients did (fewer than 3,000).

This clonotype was observed many times. Its antigen is not known. Time point reported: newly diagnosed GD, antithyroid drugs for less than 3 months. Researchers made the TCR library from RNA that was extracted from PBMCs. Trimming at V came to 6 bases and at J to 4 bases, leaving 6 bases not matched to a gene. The CDR3 has 15 amino acids. CDR1 is MNHEY, CDR2 SMNVEV, per germline (reference sequence). Through Arm-PCR of CDR3 regions and iRepertoire HTBI primers, TCR beta libraries were built. One entry per CDR3 protein, called by TCRdb with MiXCR from the multiplex PCR reads. The sample includes hundreds of thousands of distinct CDR3 sequences, 16% seen only once; the top ten take 15% to 20%. These sequences were also reported in another study, on T cells in Graves' hyperthyroidism and ophthalmopathy. From that paper: The study used the HTBI primer set for a first-round RT-PCR of the TCR CDR3.

The rearrangement uses TRBV27 and TRBJ2-1; the match to TRBD1 covers 10 bases. The specimen was peripheral blood mononuclear cells (PBMCs), collected at new diagnosis, from a patient treated with antithyroid drugs. This sequence was found in a woman aged 25 to 39 with Graves disease. CDR3 sequence reads: CASSWVGQGYNEQFF. In DNA, the CDR3 is TGTGCCAGCAGCTGGGTGGGACAGGGGTACAATGAGCAGTTCTTC.